This T cell receptor beta chain came from a study of CD8 T cells in Susac syndrome. The overall study: Susac syndrome patients were untreated, on corticosteroids with some adding intravenous immunoglobulin, or on intravenous immunoglobulin only.

Sequencing of TCR beta was performed on blood CD8+ and CD4+ T cells. Purification of the CD8+ and CD4+ T cells relied on negative isolation, and TEMRA cells underwent FACS enrichment. Reverse transcription of about 0.5 to 1 ug RNA was carried out with random hexamers. An immunoSEQ multiplex PCR generated amplified TCR beta CDR3 products spanning 54 Vbeta and 13 Jbeta. TCRdb itself ran the immunoSEQ multiplex PCR reads through MiXCR, one entry per CDR3 protein. The sample lists around 85,000 distinct CDR3 sequences, approximately 95% occurring once. CDR3 size: 16 residues. The V segment lost 4 bases and the J segment 0 bases; nucleotides outside the gene matches: 2. The germline V gene encodes CDR1 LNHDA and CDR2 SQIVND (reference sequence).

This chain joins TRBV19 and TRBJ2-1; 11 nucleotides match TRBD2. This receptor was taken from a human donor with Susac syndrome. The sample was CD8+ T cells from PBMCs. In DNA form, the CDR3 reads TGTGCCAGTAGTAGACTAGCGGGGAGCTCCTACAATGAGCAGTTCTTC. Residues: CASSRLAGSSYNEQFF.